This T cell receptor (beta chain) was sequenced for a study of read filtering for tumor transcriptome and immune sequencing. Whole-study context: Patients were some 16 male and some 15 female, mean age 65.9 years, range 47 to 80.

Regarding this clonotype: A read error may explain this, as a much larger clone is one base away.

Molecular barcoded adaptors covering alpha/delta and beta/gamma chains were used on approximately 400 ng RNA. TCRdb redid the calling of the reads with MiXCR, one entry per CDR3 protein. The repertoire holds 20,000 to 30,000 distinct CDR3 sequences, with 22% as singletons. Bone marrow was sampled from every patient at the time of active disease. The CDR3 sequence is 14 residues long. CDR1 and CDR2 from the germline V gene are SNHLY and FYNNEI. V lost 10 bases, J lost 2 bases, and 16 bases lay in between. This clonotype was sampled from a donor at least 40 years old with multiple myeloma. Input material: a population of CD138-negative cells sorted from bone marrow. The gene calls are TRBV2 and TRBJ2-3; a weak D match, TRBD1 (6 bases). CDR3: CATGVTSLTDTQYF. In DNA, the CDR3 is TGTGCCACAGGGGTGACTTCACTCACAGATACGCAGTATTTT.